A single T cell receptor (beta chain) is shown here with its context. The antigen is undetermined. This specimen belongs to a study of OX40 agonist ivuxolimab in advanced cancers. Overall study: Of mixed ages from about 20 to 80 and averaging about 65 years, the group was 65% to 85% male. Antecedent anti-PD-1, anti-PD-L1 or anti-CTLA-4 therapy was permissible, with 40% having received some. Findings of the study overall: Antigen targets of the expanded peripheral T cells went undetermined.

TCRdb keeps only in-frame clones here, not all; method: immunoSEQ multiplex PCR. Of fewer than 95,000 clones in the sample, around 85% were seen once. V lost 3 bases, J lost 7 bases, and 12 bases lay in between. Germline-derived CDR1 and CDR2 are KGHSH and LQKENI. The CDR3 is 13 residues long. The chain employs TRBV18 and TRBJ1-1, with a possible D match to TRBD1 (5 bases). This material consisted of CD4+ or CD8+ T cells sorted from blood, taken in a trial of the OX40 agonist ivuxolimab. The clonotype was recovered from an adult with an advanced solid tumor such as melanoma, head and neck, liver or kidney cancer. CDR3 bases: TGTGCCAGCTCACCTGAAACGGGGCGTGAAGCTTTCTTT. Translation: CASSPETGREAFF.